Shown below are 32 T cell receptor beta chains from a single sample sequenced in a study of T cell responses to AZD1222 COVID-19 vaccine (dated by TCRdb to the early 2020s). Read against the paper, the sample's time point label means: about 28 days (+/-7) after the second vaccine dose. The library was produced with the immunoSEQ multiplex PCR assay. TCRdb took this table from immuneACCESS and kept in-frame rearrangements with V and J called. Such tables lack part of the clones; where checked against another copy, unresolved V genes explain under half of the gap, and the rest is unexplained. Recorded for this sample are roughly 70,000 clones; about 85% of them occurred a single time. Under 1.5% of the sample is held by the ten biggest clonotypes. Sequencing was performed on peripheral blood, taken 28 days after the second AZD1222 dose. The receptors come from an adult who received the AZD1222 COVID-19 vaccine.

The chain uses TRBV5-1 and TRBJ1-2, with 8 bases aligning to TRBD1. CDR3 size: 19 residues. V lost 1 base to trimming and J lost 3 bases; unmatched junction nucleotides: 17. The germline CDR1 and CDR2 sequences are SGHRS and YFSETQ. The CDR3 spells CASSLSIILRDRSDYGYTF. The CDR3 nucleotides are TGCGCCAGCAGCTTGAGCATTATCCTCCGGGACAGGTCGGACTATGGCTACACCTTC. Using reference TRBV5-1 and TRBJ1-2 for the parts outside the CDR3, the full variable domain is KAGVTQTPRYLIKTRGQQVTLSCSPISGHRSVSWYQQTPGQGLQFLFEYFSETQRNKGNFPGRFSGRQFSNSRSEMNVSTLELGDSALYLCASSLSIILRDRSDYGYTFGSGTRLTVV.

The V call is TRBV7-2, the J call TRBJ2-1; maybe TRBD2 (5 bases). Germline V gives CDR1 SGHTA, CDR2 FQGNSA. V was cut by 4 bases and J by 7 bases, with 11 bases left in between. The CDR3 extends over 13 amino acids. The CDR3 bases are TGTGCCAGCAGCTCCCGGGGAACGAATGAGCAGTTCTTC. This translates into CASSSRGTNEQFF. Full variable domain (remainder filled in from reference TRBV7-2 and TRBJ2-1): GAGVSQSPSNKVTEKGKDVELRCDPISGHTALYWYRQSLGQGLEFLIYFQGNSAPDKSGLPSDRFSAERTGGSVSTLTIQRTQQEDSAVYLCASSSRGTNEQFFGPGTRLTVL.

The V and J genes are TRBV6-5 and TRBJ1-2; the D gene is possibly TRBD1 (6 bases). Trimming stripped 7 bases from V and 6 bases from J, with 12 bases between. CDR3 length equals 12 residues. From germline, CDR1 is MNHEY and CDR2 SVGAGI. CDR3 in amino acids: CASKTDRNGYTF. The CDR3 bases are TGTGCCAGCAAAACCGACAGGAATGGCTACACCTTC.

This rearrangement joins TRBV10-3 to TRBJ1-5, with D tentatively TRBD1 (6 bases). Germline CDR1 and CDR2: ENHRY and SYGVKD. CDR3 length: 14 residues. Trimming removed 10 bases from V and 3 bases from J, with 16 bases in between. The CDR3 reads CATWGGSHNQPQHF. The DNA of the CDR3 is TGTGCCACCTGGGGGGGCAGCCACAATCAGCCCCAGCATTTT.

V usage is TRBV28 and J usage is TRBJ1-1, with 7 bases that match TRBD1. V dropped 6 bases and J dropped 8; count of bases not matched to a gene: 12. This CDR3 contains 14 residues. Germline assignment: CDR1 MDHEN and CDR2 SYDVKM. CDR3 protein: CASSQPGTEDEAFF. The CDR3 region has the DNA TGTGCCAGCAGCCAACCCGGGACAGAAGACGAAGCTTTCTTT.

The chain has TRBV29-1 and TRBJ1-5; possibly TRBD1 for D (5 bases). The CDR3 contains 13 residues. The V end lost 4 bases, the J end lost 5 bases, and 12 bases lay between the germline ends. Germline V gene sequence: CDR1 SQVTM, CDR2 ANQGSEA. CDR3 loop: CSVALQEHQPQHF. As DNA, the CDR3 is TGCAGCGTTGCGTTACAGGAGCATCAGCCCCAGCATTTT.

The chain employs TRBV10-1 and TRBJ1-2; 7 positions agree with TRBD1. This CDR3 has 15 residues. In germline, CDR1 is WNHNN, CDR2 SYGVQD (reference sequence). The J segment lost 4 bases and the V segment lost 7 bases, leaving 12 bases of the junction unmatched. The CDR3 loop reads CASTEQGRPFYGYTF. CDR3 sequence (DNA): TGCGCCAGCACCGAACAGGGGCGGCCCTTCTATGGCTACACCTTC.

Here the CDR3 DNA reads TGCAGCGTTGCGGTGCGTAGTGGCTACACCTTC. It is translated as CSVAVRSGYTF. The chain employs TRBV29-1 and TRBJ1-2; D gene uncertain. The germline V gene has CDR1 SQVTM and CDR2 ANQGSEA. The V end lost 4 bases, the J end lost 7 bases, and 10 bases lay between the germline ends. The length of the CDR3 is 11 residues. Variable domain in full (rest from reference TRBV29-1 and TRBJ1-2): SAVISQKPSRDICQRGTSLTIQCQVDSQVTMMFWYRQQPGQSLTLIATANQGSEATYESGFVIDKFPISRPNLTFSTLTVSNMSPEDSSIYLCSVAVRSGYTFGSGTRLTVV.

This chain joins TRBV2 and TRBJ1-5; no reliable D call. Trimming pared 4 bases from V and 6 bases from J, leaving 4 bases between. This CDR3 contains 11 residues. Germline CDR1 SNHLY, CDR2 FYNNEI. The CDR3 spells CASSAGQPQHF. CDR3 nucleotides: TGTGCCAGCAGTGCGGGTCAGCCCCAGCATTTT. The full variable domain, completed using reference TRBV2 and TRBJ1-5, is EPEVTQTPSHQVTQMGQEVILRCVPISNHLYFYWYRQILGQKVEFLVSFYNNEISEKSEIFDDQFSVERPDGSNFTLKIRSTKLEDSAMYFCASSAGQPQHFGDGTRLSIL.

The chain employs TRBV3-1 (or the pseudogene TRBV3-2) and TRBJ2-5; TRBD2 aligns across 10 bases. Germline V CDR1 and CDR2: LGHDT, YNNKEL (reference sequence). V shed 2 bases and J 5 bases; nucleotides not matched to a gene: 5. The CDR3 runs 15 residues. In DNA form, the CDR3 reads TGTGCCAGCAGCCAACAAACTAGCGGGACGGAGACCCAGTACTTC. This translates into CASSQQTSGTETQYF.

This clone occurred once. Other DNA sequences in this specimen translate into the identical CDR3. The chain uses TRBV11-2 and TRBJ2-7, with 10 bases aligning to TRBD2. The germline gives CDR1 SGHAT, CDR2 FQNNGV. Trimming at V came to 5 bases and at J to 6 bases, leaving 10 bases not matched to a gene. The CDR3 length is 15 residues. The CDR3 DNA sequence: TGTGCCAGCAGCAAGGGGCTAGCGGGAGTCCTCGAGCAGTACTTC. It codes for CASSKGLAGVLEQYF.

The V gene is TRBV6-5, the J gene TRBJ2-1; TRBD2 matches 9 bases. With V trimmed by 0 bases and J by 9 bases, 3 bases remained unmatched. The CDR3 runs to 14 residues. From germline, CDR1 is MNHEY and CDR2 SVGAGI. CDR3 amino acids: CASSYSTSGLEQFF. DNA of the CDR3: TGTGCCAGCAGTTACTCGACTAGCGGTCTTGAGCAGTTCTTC.

The chain links TRBV5-6 to TRBJ2-2, with 11 bases identical to TRBD2. V shed 1 base and J 4 bases; nucleotides not matched to a gene: 3. This CDR3 is built from 16 residues. Germline-derived CDR1 and CDR2 are SGHDT and YYEEEE. CDR3 sequence: CASSLILAGVTGELFF. CDR3 in DNA: TGTGCCAGCAGCTTGATACTAGCGGGAGTCACCGGGGAGCTGTTTTTT.

The genes are TRBV7-9 and TRBJ2-1; TRBD1 aligns across 10 bases. The CDR3 is 15 residues long. The germline V gene encodes CDR1 SEHNR and CDR2 FQNEAQ (reference sequence). With 2 bases clipped from V and 8 bases from J, the junction kept 6 bases outside the gene matches. CDR3 nucleotide sequence: TGTGCCAGCAGCTTACGCGGGACAGGGGTACATGAGCAGTTCTTC. Protein: CASSLRGTGVHEQFF.

The chain carries TRBV6-5 and TRBJ2-1, with 9 bases that match TRBD1. Losses at the gene ends were 2 bases for V and 8 bases for J; bases not matched to a gene: 7. Germline V CDR1 and CDR2: MNHEY, SVGAGI. CDR3 size: 15 residues. In DNA, the CDR3 is TGTGCCAGCAGTTACCGCGGGACAGGGCCGCATGAGCAGTTCTTC. Translated: CASSYRGTGPHEQFF.

The chain employs TRBV19 and TRBJ2-7; possibly TRBD1 for D (5 bases). Trimming stripped 0 bases from V and 7 bases from J, with 13 bases between. Germline lookup yields CDR1 LNHDA and CDR2 SQIVND (reference sequence). This CDR3 is built from 14 residues. The CDR3 region is CASSIDLGAGEQYF. The CDR3 nucleotides are TGTGCCAGTAGTATAGATTTAGGGGCAGGTGAGCAGTACTTC.

The chain recombines TRBV6-5 with TRBJ2-2; the match to TRBD2 covers 7 bases. CDR3 length: 15 amino acids. The germline CDR1 and CDR2 sequences are MNHEY and SVGAGI. V trimming: 10 bases; J trimming: 2 bases; junction bases outside the gene matches: 10. The CDR3 loop is CAIKNSGRNTGELFF. CDR3 DNA sequence: TGTGCCATCAAGAATAGCGGGCGAAACACCGGGGAGCTGTTTTTT.

This chain connects TRBV27 to TRBJ2-3, with D perhaps matching TRBD2 (5 bases). V lost 0 bases, J lost 7 bases, and 8 bases lay in between. CDR3 length: 13 amino acids. Germline CDR1 and CDR2: MNHEY and SMNVEV (reference sequence). The CDR3 bases are TGTGCCAGCAGTTTATCGATCGGGAATACGCAGTATTTT. This sequence encodes CASSLSIGNTQYF.

The chain employs TRBV2 and TRBJ2-1, with no clear D. CDR3 length: 14 residues. Germline CDR1 reads SNHLY; CDR2 reads FYNNEI. V was cut by 7 bases and J by 1 base, with 11 bases left in between. The chain's CDR3 is CASKESPSYNEQFF. In DNA form, the CDR3 reads TGTGCCAGCAAAGAGTCCCCGTCCTACAATGAGCAGTTCTTC.

This rearrangement joins TRBV27 to TRBJ1-1; weak D call: TRBD1 (6 bases). Between the trimmed V and J ends, which lost 8 bases and 4 bases, there was a span of 17 bases. This CDR3 comprises 14 residues. Germline V CDR1 and CDR2: MNHEY, SMNVEV (reference sequence). CDR3 sequence (DNA): TGTGCCAGCGGGTCAACAGGGTGGGTCACTGAAGCTTTCTTT. Encoded protein: CASGSTGWVTEAFF.

J is TRBJ1-4 and V is TRBV2; 9 nucleotides align to TRBD1. The length of the CDR3 is 15 residues. CDR1 is SNHLY, CDR2 FYNNEI, per germline. J gave up 0 bases and V 8 bases, and 4 bases lay outside the gene matches. The CDR3, as DNA: TGTGCCAGCGAGGGACAGGGAACAACTAATGAAAAACTGTTTTTT. It specifies CASEGQGTTNEKLFF.

The genes are TRBV7-9 and TRBJ1-1; D unresolved. Trimming took off 5 bases at V and 1 base at J, with 11 bases between the two ends. The length of the CDR3 is 14 residues. Germline V CDR1 and CDR2: SEHNR, FQNEAQ (reference sequence). DNA for the CDR3: TGTGCCAGCAGCCCCGGGGAGGCGAACACTGAAGCTTTCTTT. Its protein product is CASSPGEANTEAFF.

This chain links TRBV25-1 with TRBJ2-3; 8 bases are shared with TRBD2. This CDR3 is 15 amino acids long. The trim removed 3 bases at V and 5 bases at J, leaving 7 bases unmatched. CDR1 is MGHDK, CDR2 SYGVNS, per germline. The CDR3 DNA follows: TGTGCCAGCAGTGATCCAGCGGGAGAGATAGATACGCAGTATTTT. Its protein product is CASSDPAGEIDTQYF.

This clone was observed once. This chain joins TRBV12-3 or TRBV12-4 and TRBJ2-5; D gene uncertain. This CDR3 is 12 amino acids long. V was pared by 6 bases and J by 7 bases, with 12 bases between. This CDR3 is CASRRPMGTQYF. For the CDR3, the DNA is TGTGCCAGCAGGCGTCCCATGGGGACCCAGTACTTC.

This rearrangement joins TRBV6-5 to TRBJ1-2, with 7 bases matching TRBD1. CDR1 is MNHEY, CDR2 SVGAGI, per germline. Trimming at V came to 6 bases and at J to 8 bases, leaving 15 bases not matched to a gene. This CDR3 region has 15 residues. CDR3 sequence: CASRTGLQGSGGYTF. The CDR3 coding sequence is TGTGCCAGCAGGACCGGTTTACAGGGGTCAGGAGGCTACACCTTC.

This clone was counted a single time. V usage is TRBV12-3 or TRBV12-4 and J usage is TRBJ2-1, with 13 bases that match TRBD2. CDR3 length: 13 amino acids. V shed 6 bases and J 8 bases; nucleotides not matched to a gene: 1. CDR3 nucleotide sequence: TGTGCCAGCAGAGGGACTAGCGGGGATGAGCAGTTCTTC. As protein: CASRGTSGDEQFF.

The rearrangement uses TRBV10-3 and TRBJ2-5; a weak D match, TRBD2 (6 bases). The germline gives CDR1 ENHRY, CDR2 SYGVKD. The CDR3 is made up of 11 amino acids. V lost 11 bases and J lost 4, with 11 bases in between. This CDR3 is CAAGGSETQYF. As DNA, the CDR3 is TGTGCCGCCGGGGGTTCAGAGACCCAGTACTTC.

This clone was counted a single time. V gene TRBV5-8 combines with J gene TRBJ2-5, with 10 bases fitting TRBD2. The CDR3 is 15 residues long. In germline, CDR1 is SGHTS, CDR2 YDEGEE. V was clipped by 0 bases and J by 2 bases; unmatched bases: 1. The CDR3 sequence is CASSLETSGQETQYF. As DNA, the CDR3 is TGTGCCAGCAGCTTGGAGACTAGCGGGCAAGAGACCCAGTACTTC.

V is TRBV13 and J is TRBJ2-7; a possible D gene is TRBD2 (7 bases). The CDR3 sequence is 15 residues long. Trimming cost V 4 bases and J 2 bases, with 15 bases left between them. The germline gives CDR1 PRHDT, CDR2 FYEKMQ (reference sequence). CDR3 in amino acids: CASSSHGGGAYEQYF. The CDR3 DNA reads as TGTGCCAGCAGCTCCCACGGAGGGGGGGCCTACGAGCAGTACTTC.

This rearrangement joins TRBV19 to TRBJ2-3, with D perhaps matching TRBD2 (6 bases). Germline loops: CDR1 LNHDA, CDR2 SQIVND (reference sequence). The CDR3 is made up of 15 amino acids. Trimming cost V 3 bases and J 1 base, with 11 bases left between them. DNA for the CDR3: TGTGCCAGTAGTATTCCCGGGGGACGCACAGATACGCAGTATTTT. Translation gives CASSIPGGRTDTQYF.

The genes are TRBV5-1 and TRBJ1-4; TRBD1 agrees at 7 bases. This CDR3 spans 14 amino acids. The germline V gene encodes CDR1 SGHRS and CDR2 YFSETQ. The V segment lost 2 bases and the J segment 4 bases; nucleotides outside the gene matches: 2. For the CDR3, the DNA is TGCGCCAGCAGCTTCCAGGGGGGTAATGAAAAACTGTTTTTT. Amino acid sequence: CASSFQGGNEKLFF.

This chain uses TRBV6-5 with TRBJ2-1; TRBD2 aligns across 8 bases. The V and J ends lost 6 bases and 7 bases, in that order; junction bases with no gene match: 5. Germline CDR1 reads MNHEY; CDR2 reads SVGAGI. CDR3 length equals 13 residues. DNA for the CDR3: TGTGCCAGCAGAGGAAGCGGGGGAAATGAGCAGTTCTTC. This gives the protein CASRGSGGNEQFF.